Listed below are T cell receptor beta chains from one sample, sequenced in a study of OX40 agonist ivuxolimab in advanced cancers. Data came from immunoSEQ multiplex PCR; TCRdb stores just in-frame clones and leaves some out. The profile shows over 80,000 clones, 70% to 90% of them singletons. The sample in question was CD4+ or CD8+ T cells sorted from blood, obtained in a trial of the OX40 agonist ivuxolimab. The receptors shown here come from an adult with an advanced solid tumor such as melanoma, head and neck, liver or kidney cancer. Each CDR3 is given with its conserved first and last residue. Fields, in order: CDR3 length, clone size, D gene, V gene, J gene, CDR3 DNA, CDR3 protein. D genes are given only for firm matches. Rows give clone size only sometimes, using once, few, many, or a class for an expanded clone.

16,.,TRBD2,TRBV4-1,TRBJ2-1,TGCGCCAGCAGCCAAAGTCCAAGCGGGAGCTACAATGAGCAGTTCTTC,CASSQSPSGSYNEQFF
13,.,.,TRBV6-5,TRBJ1-1,TGTGCCAGCAGTTACTCGACAGGAACCGAAGCTTTCTTT,CASSYSTGTEAFF
17,once,TRBD2,TRBV5-1,TRBJ2-3,TGCGCCAGCAGCAGACGGACTAGCGAAACTAGCACAGATACGCAGTATTTT,CASSRRTSETSTDTQYF
10,.,.,TRBV20-1,TRBJ2-5,TGCAGTGCTAGGGGAGAGACCCAGTACTTC,CSARGETQYF
15,.,.,TRBV28,TRBJ2-7,TGTGCCAGCAGTTTCGGAGGACAGCCGGTGCGCGAGCAGTACTTC,CASSFGGQPVREQYF
13,.,.,TRBV2,TRBJ1-1,TGTGCCAGCAGTGCGGTTATTAACACTGAAGCTTTCTTT,CASSAVINTEAFF
13,.,.,TRBV30,TRBJ1-5,TGTGCCTGTTCGACACATAGCAATCAGCCCCAGCATTTT,CACSTHSNQPQHF
13,.,TRBD1,TRBV7-9,TRBJ1-2,TGTGCCAGCAGCGCCGGGACAGGGGGCGGCTACACCTTC,CASSAGTGGGYTF
13,.,.,TRBV28,TRBJ1-2,TGTGCCAGCAGTTACGGGAACCTCTATGGCTACACCTTC,CASSYGNLYGYTF
16,.,TRBD1,TRBV7-8,TRBJ1-2,TGTGCCAGCAGCTTCCCGGGACAGGGTGGTAACTATGGCTACACCTTC,CASSFPGQGGNYGYTF
16,.,TRBD2,TRBV11-2,TRBJ2-2,TGTGCCAGCAGCCCATCGACCGGGGGGAGCACCGGGGAGCTGTTTTTT,CASSPSTGGSTGELFF
18,.,.,TRBV7-9,TRBJ2-2,TGTGCCAGCAGCCTGGGTAACGCGGGGAGTAGAAACACCGGGGAGCTGTTTTTT,CASSLGNAGSRNTGELFF
14,.,.,TRBV7-9,TRBJ1-2,TGTGCCAGCAGCTTAAGTGGCGTTAACTATGGCTACACCTTC,CASSLSGVNYGYTF
16,.,.,TRBV7-7,TRBJ2-5,TGTGCTAGCAGCTTAGCGGGTGGACAGGTTGGAGAGACCCAGTACTTC,CASSLAGGQVGETQYF
16,medium-sized,.,TRBV4-2,TRBJ2-7,TGTGCCAGCAGCCAAGGTGCTAGCGCCTCCTTGGACGAGCAGTACTTC,CASSQGASASLDEQYF
11,.,.,TRBV19,TRBJ1-1,TGTGCCGGGGGACGGCCGGGGATCTCTTTCTTT,CAGGRPGISFF
16,once,TRBD2,TRBV28,TRBJ2-3,TGTGCCAGCAGCTTTCCAAGCGGGAGGGCCCGAGATACGCAGTATTTT,CASSFPSGRARDTQYF
19,.,.,TRBV21-1,TRBJ2-2,TGTGCCAGCAGCAGTCGATCCGGCATAAAACAGGGGGCCAACGGGGAGCTGTTTTTT,CASSSRSGIKQGANGELFF
13,.,TRBD2,TRBV7-3,TRBJ2-1,TGTGCCAGCAGCAGGACTAGTTCCGGCGAGCAGTTCTTC,CASSRTSSGEQFF
15,once,.,TRBV10-3,TRBJ2-3,TGTGCCACCCTTACGGGCCAGGGGATGGCAGATACGCAGTATTTT,CATLTGQGMADTQYF
14,.,.,TRBV5-1,TRBJ2-6,TGCGCCAGCAGCGGAGGGATCGGGGCCAACGTCCTGACTTTC,CASSGGIGANVLTF
13,once,.,TRBV18,TRBJ1-1,TGTGCCAGCTCACCACCAACAGAAGCTGAAGCTTTCTTT,CASSPPTEAEAFF
14,.,.,TRBV19,TRBJ1-6,TGTGCCAGTTCGATAGACAGTGATAATTCACCCCTCCACTTT,CASSIDSDNSPLHF
12,.,.,TRBV29-1,TRBJ2-5,TGCAGCGCCCAGACGAGTCCAGAGACCCAGTACTTC,CSAQTSPETQYF
17,few,TRBD1,TRBV7-9,TRBJ1-5,TGTGCCAGCAGCCTTACACCGCAGGGGGTTAGCAATCAGCCCCAGCATTTT,CASSLTPQGVSNQPQHF
17,.,TRBD1,TRBV5-5,TRBJ2-5,TGTGCCAGCAGCTTGGAGGGGGCAGGGGTGTACCAAGAGACCCAGTACTTC,CASSLEGAGVYQETQYF
13,.,.,TRBV11-2,TRBJ2-1,TGTGCCAGCAGGGAGGCTAGCATCAATGAGCAGTTCTTC,CASREASINEQFF
17,.,TRBD2,TRBV19,TRBJ2-1,TGTGCCAGTAGTATGGACCCTAGCGGGAGTAACCTGAATGAGCAGTTCTTC,CASSMDPSGSNLNEQFF
16,.,TRBD2,TRBV11-2,TRBJ2-3,TGTGCCAGCAGCTTATCCTCGCAGCGGGAGTTCGATACGCAGTATTTT,CASSLSSQREFDTQYF
14,.,.,TRBV7-9,TRBJ2-2,TGTGCCAGCGGATTACAAGAAAACACCGGGGAGCTGTTTTTT,CASGLQENTGELFF
15,.,TRBD2,TRBV11-2,TRBJ2-3,TGTGCCAGCAGCTTAGATAGACTAGCGAAGGATACGCAGTATTTT,CASSLDRLAKDTQYF
16,.,.,TRBV4-1,TRBJ1-4,TGCGCCAGCAGCCTCTACGCCGGGACGGAGAATGAAAAACTGTTTTTT,CASSLYAGTENEKLFF
13,.,.,TRBV2,TRBJ2-1,TGTGCCAGCAGTTATAACTCCTACAATGAGCAGTTCTTC,CASSYNSYNEQFF
17,.,TRBD2,TRBV7-2,TRBJ2-1,TGTGCCAGCAGCTTGACTTTCAATAGCGGGAGCCTCAATGAGCAGTTCTTC,CASSLTFNSGSLNEQFF
15,.,.,TRBV30,TRBJ2-7,TGTGCCTGGAGTAGGACTGGGGCGAGCTCCTACGAGCAGTACTTC,CAWSRTGASSYEQYF
18,.,TRBD1,TRBV4-2,TRBJ1-5,TGTGCCAGCAGCCAAGATGAGGCAGCAGGGGGAAGCAACCAGCCCCAGCATTTT,CASSQDEAAGGSNQPQHF
13,.,.,TRBV7-2,TRBJ1-1,TGTGCCAGCAGTCTGGGTTTAAGGGAAAGAGCTTTCTTT,CASSLGLRERAFF
11,.,.,TRBV7-9,TRBJ1-1,TGTGCCAGCAGCCGGACAGTTGAAGCTTTCTTT,CASSRTVEAFF